Following are 14 T cell receptor beta chains from one sample sequenced in a study of blood T cell repertoires in COVID-19. The protocol was immunoSEQ multiplex PCR, while the TCRdb copy is restricted to in-frame clones and leaves out a portion. The repertoire holds more than 90,000 clones, with 91% as singletons. Sample: peripheral blood. The receptors were gathered from a man aged 45 to 65 with acute or convalescent COVID-19.

V usage is TRBV7-8 and J usage is TRBJ2-3; 9 bases match TRBD2. The CDR3 has 16 amino acids. The ends lost 1 base at V and 3 bases at J; junction bases unmatched: 5. The germline V gene encodes CDR1 SGHVS and CDR2 FQNEAQ. The CDR3: CASSLVAGATTDTQYF. For the CDR3, the DNA is TGTGCCAGCAGCTTAGTAGCGGGGGCCACTACAGATACGCAGTATTTT.

The gene calls are TRBV23-1 and TRBJ2-7; 7 bases are a match to TRBD2. Being an ORF, TRBV23-1 has a function that is uncertain. The junction had 4 bases not matched to a gene; V was cut back by 0 bases and J by 2 bases. This CDR3 spans 15 amino acids. CDR3 protein: CASSQSAGRPYEQYF. CDR3 nucleotide sequence: TGCGCCAGCAGTCAATCAGCGGGGCGCCCCTACGAGCAGTACTTC.

This clone was detected only once. The chain joins TRBV5-4 to TRBJ1-1; 8 bases line up with TRBD1. The CDR3 covers 14 residues. CDR1 is SGHNT and CDR2 is YYREEE in the germline V gene (reference sequence). V shed 5 bases and J 0 bases; nucleotides not matched to a gene: 3. The CDR3 is CASRADRVNTEAFF. In DNA form, the CDR3 reads TGTGCCAGCAGAGCGGACAGGGTGAACACTGAAGCTTTCTTT.

This rearrangement joins TRBV28 to TRBJ1-5; 10 nucleotides line up with TRBD1. The length of the CDR3 is 17 residues. The V segment lost 5 bases and the J segment 2 bases; nucleotides outside the gene matches: 9. CDR1 is MDHEN, CDR2 SYDVKM, per germline. The CDR3 loop reads CASSPRQGAGGNQPQHF. CDR3 coding DNA: TGTGCCAGCAGTCCGCGACAGGGGGCGGGAGGCAATCAGCCCCAGCATTTT.

A single count supports this clone. The chain couples TRBV6-4 to TRBJ2-1; 14 positions match TRBD2. The CDR3 has 16 residues. Per germline, CDR1 MRHNA and CDR2 SNTAGT. The V gene end was trimmed by 6 bases and the J gene end by 5 bases; junction bases not matched to a gene: 6. CDR3 region: CASSRRLAGGHNEQFF. For the CDR3, the DNA is TGTGCCAGCAGCAGACGACTAGCGGGGGGGCACAATGAGCAGTTCTTC.

The rearrangement links TRBV29-1 to TRBJ1-2, with D maybe TRBD1 (6 bases). Germline lookup yields CDR1 SQVTM and CDR2 ANQGSEA. The CDR3 totals 16 residues. V was pared by 0 bases and J by 3 bases, with 17 bases between. CDR3 protein: CSVEDRLAGGDYGYTF. The CDR3 bases are TGCAGCGTTGAAGATCGGTTAGCGGGGGGCGACTATGGCTACACCTTC.

V gene TRBV7-8 combines with J gene TRBJ2-1, with 8 nucleotides matching TRBD2. Germline V CDR1 and CDR2: SGHVS, FQNEAQ. This CDR3 has 16 residues. After removal of 1 base from V and 3 bases from J, the junction contained 5 bases not matched to a gene. The CDR3 nucleotides read TGTGCCAGCAGCTTAGATAGGAGCGGGGGCTACAATGAGCAGTTCTTC. As protein: CASSLDRSGGYNEQFF.

DNA of the CDR3: TGTGCCTGGAGTGTAGAGGGTGGCGGGGATGAGCAGTTCTTC. Encoded protein: CAWSVEGGGDEQFF. V is TRBV30 and J is TRBJ2-1, with D possibly TRBD2 on 6 matching bases. Deletions cut 0 bases from V and 8 bases from J, with 14 bases between. This CDR3 is built from 14 residues. Germline V CDR1 and CDR2: GTSNPN, SVGIG (reference sequence).

The chain carries TRBV10-3 and TRBJ2-1, with no clear D. Between the trimmed V and J ends, which lost 10 bases and 4 bases, there was a span of 14 bases. The CDR3 is 13 residues long. The germline V gene has CDR1 ENHRY and CDR2 SYGVKD. CDR3 bases: TGTGCCACGACAAATTTCGCGTACAATGAGCAGTTCTTC. This codes for CATTNFAYNEQFF.

The chain recombines TRBV5-1 with TRBJ2-2; D unclear. V was clipped by 0 bases and J by 6 bases, with 6 bases between them. Per germline, CDR1 SGHRS and CDR2 YFSETQ. The CDR3 is 13 residues long. CDR3 in DNA: TGCGCCAGCAGCTTGGCCTTCGCCGGGGAGCTGTTTTTT. It translates to CASSLAFAGELFF.

The rearrangement joins TRBV18 to TRBJ2-7; D is ambiguous. Deletions cut 0 bases from V and 0 bases from J, with 9 bases between. The CDR3 has 15 residues. The germline V gene encodes CDR1 KGHSH and CDR2 LQKENI. CDR3 in DNA: TGTGCCAGCTCACCACCGAGCTCCGGCTCCTACGAGCAGTACTTC. It translates to CASSPPSSGSYEQYF.

V usage is TRBV19 and J usage is TRBJ2-3, with TRBD2 matching 11 bases. Germline trimming cut 2 bases from V and 4 bases from J; bases unmatched to any gene: 2. The length of the CDR3 is 15 residues. Germline V gene sequence: CDR1 LNHDA, CDR2 SQIVND (reference sequence). This CDR3 is CASSITSGGPDTQYF. DNA of the CDR3: TGTGCCAGTAGTATAACTAGCGGGGGCCCAGATACGCAGTATTTT.

V is TRBV10-3 and J is TRBJ2-1; D is undetermined. This CDR3 spans 14 amino acids. Deletions cut 7 bases from V and 9 bases from J, with 19 bases between. Germline lookup yields CDR1 ENHRY and CDR2 SYGVKD. DNA of the CDR3: TGTGCCATCACCACCGATTTAGGAAGAGGTGAGCAGTTCTTC. Its translation: CAITTDLGRGEQFF.

J is TRBJ2-2 and V is TRBV5-6, with 10 bases matching TRBD1. This CDR3 has 15 residues. Germline CDR1 and CDR2: SGHDT and YYEEEE. The J segment lost 7 bases and the V segment lost 4 bases, leaving 7 bases of the junction unmatched. Here the CDR3 reads CASSLDRGRGGELFF. The CDR3 nucleotides are TGTGCCAGCAGCCTAGACAGGGGGCGAGGCGGGGAGCTGTTTTTT.